This is a list of T cell receptor beta chains from one sample in a study of control samples from healthy donors and cancer patients. Sequencing was performed with immunoSEQ multiplex PCR; in TCRdb, only in-frame clones are kept and a portion is missing. Found here are fewer than 90,000 clones, roughly 88% of them singletons; the top ten hold 4.5% to 6%. What was sequenced was blood. All receptors derive from a woman aged 45-60 years in good health. The CDR3 runs from the conserved cysteine through the conserved F or W. A D gene is named only where the DNA matches it firmly. The size of a clone is reported for some rows only, either as once, few or many, or as a class for expanded clones.

size: .
J: TRBJ2-3
D: TRBD1
V: TRBV9
CDR3: CASSVVRGRVDTQYF
DNA: TGTGCCAGCAGCGTGGTTAGGGGGCGCGTAGATACGCAGTATTTT

size: few
J: TRBJ2-3
D: .
V: TRBV11-3
CDR3: CASSLHSIGPDTQYF
DNA: TGTGCCAGCAGCTTACACAGTATCGGTCCAGATACGCAGTATTTT

size: once
J: TRBJ2-4
D: .
V: TRBV2
CDR3: CATGRIVDIQYF
DNA: TGTGCCACTGGACGGATAGTAGACATTCAGTACTTC

size: .
J: TRBJ2-1
D: .
V: TRBV6-5
CDR3: CASSYKMGSYNEQFF
DNA: TGTGCCAGCAGTTACAAAATGGGGTCCTACAATGAGCAGTTCTTC

size: .
J: TRBJ1-6
D: TRBD1
V: TRBV6-2/TRBV6-3
CDR3: CASSEGQAPSPLHF
DNA: TGTGCCAGCAGTGAGGGACAGGCACCTTCACCCCTCCACTTT

size: .
J: TRBJ2-1
D: .
V: TRBV11-2
CDR3: CASSLGLHYNEQFF
DNA: TGTGCCAGCAGCTTAGGACTTCATTACAATGAGCAGTTCTTC

size: .
J: TRBJ2-7
D: .
V: TRBV7-2
CDR3: CASSYRLEQYF
DNA: TGTGCCAGCAGCTACAGGCTCGAGCAGTACTTC

size: once
J: TRBJ2-7
D: .
V: TRBV5-1
CDR3: CASTRVGTYEQYF
DNA: TGCGCCAGCACGCGGGTGGGAACCTACGAGCAGTACTTC

size: once
J: TRBJ2-1
D: TRBD2
V: TRBV6-5
CDR3: CASSYPSGGRDEQFF
DNA: TGTGCCAGCAGTTATCCTAGCGGGGGGAGGGATGAGCAGTTCTTC

size: once
J: TRBJ2-4
D: .
V: TRBV7-2
CDR3: CASSLDSLAKNIQYF
DNA: TGTGCCAGCAGCTTAGACAGCTTAGCCAAAAACATTCAGTACTTC

size: .
J: TRBJ2-6
D: TRBD1
V: TRBV7-9
CDR3: CASRDRGYSGANVLTF
DNA: TGTGCCAGCAGGGACAGGGGTTACTCTGGGGCCAACGTCCTGACTTTC

size: .
J: TRBJ2-5
D: TRBD2
V: TRBV5-4
CDR3: CASSWAGEQETQYF
DNA: TGTGCCAGCAGCTGGGCGGGGGAACAAGAGACCCAGTACTTC

size: .
J: TRBJ2-3
D: .
V: TRBV19
CDR3: CASRNRAGWTDTQYF
DNA: TGTGCCAGTAGAAACAGGGCAGGATGGACAGATACGCAGTATTTT